The entry that follows covers one T cell receptor (beta chain) sequence. This specimen belongs to a study of blood T cell repertoires in COVID-19. Study-level background: T cells, B-cell-depleted T cells, or PBMCs supplied cDNA or gDNA.

Germline V gene sequence: CDR1 LNHDA, CDR2 SQIVND (reference sequence). CDR3 length equals 16 residues. V lost 1 base and J lost 4; bases outside the gene matches: 8. Study processing details: Estimation of nucleated cell counts was performed using reference gene primer amplification. Some clones are missing from TCRdb's copy, which holds only in-frame ones; the method was immunoSEQ multiplex PCR. V and J calls and clone size are as listed in that table; D and trimming were resolved from the DNA. The repertoire holds about 110,000 clones, 80% to 90% seen once, with 32% in the top ten. The gene calls are TRBV19 and TRBJ2-5; TRBD2 aligns across 8 bases. Sequences were obtained from peripheral blood. The receptor was derived from a woman at least 80 years old with acute or convalescent COVID-19. The CDR3 loop reads CASSIALRGARETQYF. CDR3 DNA: TGTGCCAGTAGTATAGCCCTGCGGGGGGCGAGAGAGACCCAGTACTTC.